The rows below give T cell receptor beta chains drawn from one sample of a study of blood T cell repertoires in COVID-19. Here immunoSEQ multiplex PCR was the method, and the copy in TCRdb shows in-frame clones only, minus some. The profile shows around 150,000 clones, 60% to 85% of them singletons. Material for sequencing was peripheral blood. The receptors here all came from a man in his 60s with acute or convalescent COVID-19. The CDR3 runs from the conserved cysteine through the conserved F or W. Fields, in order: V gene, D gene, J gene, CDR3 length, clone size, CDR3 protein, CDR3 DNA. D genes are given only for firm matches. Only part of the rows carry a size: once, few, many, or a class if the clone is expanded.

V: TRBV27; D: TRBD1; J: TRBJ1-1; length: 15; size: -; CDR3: CASSLAGGLNTEAFF; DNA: TGTGCCAGCAGTTTAGCAGGGGGTTTGAACACTGAAGCTTTCTTT
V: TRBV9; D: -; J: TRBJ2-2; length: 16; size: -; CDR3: CASSNRGGAFTGELFF; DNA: TGCGCCAGCAGCAATCGAGGGGGGGCATTCACCGGGGAGCTGTTTTTT
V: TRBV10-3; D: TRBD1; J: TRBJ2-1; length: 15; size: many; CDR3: CAISSGTGRNDEQFF; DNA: TGTGCCATCAGCTCTGGGACAGGGAGGAACGATGAGCAGTTCTTC
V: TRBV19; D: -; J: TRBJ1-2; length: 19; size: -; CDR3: CASSIDLSSPQGTNYGYTF; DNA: TGTGCCAGTAGTATAGATCTTTCAAGCCCACAGGGCACTAACTATGGCTACACCTTC
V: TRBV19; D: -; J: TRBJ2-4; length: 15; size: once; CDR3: CASSGSETAKNIQYF; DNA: TGTGCCAGTAGTGGCTCTGAGACTGCCAAAAACATTCAGTACTTC
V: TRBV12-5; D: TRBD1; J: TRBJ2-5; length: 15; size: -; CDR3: CASGPGTGGVKTQYF; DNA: TGTGCTAGTGGTCCGGGGACAGGTGGGGTAAAGACCCAGTACTTC
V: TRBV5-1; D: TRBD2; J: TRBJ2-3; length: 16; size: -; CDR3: CASSLGTSGVTDTQYF; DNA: TGCGCCAGCAGCTTGGGGACTAGCGGGGTCACAGATACGCAGTATTTT
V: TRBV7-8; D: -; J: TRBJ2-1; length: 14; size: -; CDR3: CASSLATAYNEQFF; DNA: TGTGCCAGCAGCTTAGCTACGGCCTACAATGAGCAGTTCTTC
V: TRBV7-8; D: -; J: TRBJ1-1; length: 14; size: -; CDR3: CASSPGSLDTEAFF; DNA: TGTGCCAGCAGCCCAGGGTCCCTGGACACTGAAGCTTTCTTT
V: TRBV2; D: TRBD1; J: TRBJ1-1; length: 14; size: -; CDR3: CASSPGTGIMEAFF; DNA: TGTGCCAGCAGCCCCGGGACAGGGATCATGGAAGCTTTCTTT